This T cell receptor (beta chain) stems from a study of cytomegalovirus exposure and HLA in healthy donors. 13 Jbeta primers and 60 Vbeta primers were used for the PCR. Data came from immunoSEQ multiplex PCR; TCRdb stores just in-frame clones and leaves some out. The sample yields under 200,000 clones, roughly 80% seen once. J lost 4 bases, V lost 3 bases, and 3 bases had no gene match. The CDR3 runs to 13 residues. In germline, CDR1 is GTSNPN, CDR2 SVGIG (reference sequence). The V call is TRBV30, the J call TRBJ2-3, with TRBD2 matching 8 bases. This clonotype was sampled from a man aged 25-45 years in good health and CMV-seronegative. The sample consisted of PBMCs. The CDR3 is CAWSGTSADTQYF. The CDR3 region has the DNA TGTGCCTGGAGCGGGACTAGTGCAGATACGCAGTATTTT.